This record covers a single TCR beta chain. The antigen is not known. After 5'RACE with constant-segment primers, TCR alpha and TCR beta cDNA libraries carrying sample barcodes and UMIs were obtained. In TCRdb, the 5' RACE reads were re-called with MiXCR into one record per CDR3 protein. The sample shows fewer than 550,000 distinct CDR3 sequences, roughly 20% of them seen only once. The CDR3 is 15 amino acids. Looked up from germline, CDR1 is SGHRS and CDR2 is YFSETQ. V lost 4 bases and J 0 bases, leaving 12 bases between the germline ends. The data originate from a study of T-cell memory formation after mild COVID-19. About the study: TCR clusters largely stayed donor specific.

Regarding the study as a whole: Among CD4+ contracting clones, most were CM and EM, and CD8+ ones EMRA.

The receptor was isolated from an adult woman who had mild COVID-19 (a few samples of this study predate the infection). Cell type and time point are not known. The gene calls are TRBV5-1 and TRBJ2-3; D is unresolved. The sequencing input was PBMCs or a T cell subset sorted from them (not recorded which). The CDR3 bases are TGCGCCAGCAGCCAGTCAGGTTCTAGCACAGATACGCAGTATTTT. Its translation: CASSQSGSSTDTQYF.